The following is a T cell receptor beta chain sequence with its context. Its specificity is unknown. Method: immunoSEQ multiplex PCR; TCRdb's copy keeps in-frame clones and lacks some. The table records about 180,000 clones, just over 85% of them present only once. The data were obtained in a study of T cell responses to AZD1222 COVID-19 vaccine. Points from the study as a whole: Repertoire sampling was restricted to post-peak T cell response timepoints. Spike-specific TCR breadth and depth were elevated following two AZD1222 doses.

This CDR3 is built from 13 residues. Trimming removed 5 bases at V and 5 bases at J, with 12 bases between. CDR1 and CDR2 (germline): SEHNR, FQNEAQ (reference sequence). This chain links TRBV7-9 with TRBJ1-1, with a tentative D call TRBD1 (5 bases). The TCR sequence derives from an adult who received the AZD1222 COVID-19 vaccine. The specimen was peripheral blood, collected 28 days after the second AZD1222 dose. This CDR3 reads CASSTSRTTEAFF. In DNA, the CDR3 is TGTGCCAGCAGCACTTCCCGGACAACTGAAGCTTTCTTT.